These 31 T cell receptor beta chains were sequenced from one sample in a study of Graves' ophthalmopathy and Graves' hyperthyroidism. For repertoire sequencing, the TCR beta CDR3 regions were amplified from RNA transcripts. An initial RT-PCR round employing HTBI primers preceded a second-round multiplex PCR. One entry per CDR3 protein results from TCRdb running MiXCR on the multiplex PCR reads. The sample includes almost 750,000 distinct CDR3 sequences, 40% seen only once; the top ten take 44%. The source material was peripheral blood. The receptors derive from an adult man with Graves' ophthalmopathy.

With respect to this clonotype: One end of the junction does not line up with germline, which may come from a read error. This chain uses TRBV10-3 with TRBJ1-1; TRBD1 matches at 8 bases. Germline CDR1 reads ENHRY; CDR2 reads SYGVKD. The CDR3 runs 15 residues. DNA for the CDR3: TGTGCCAGCAGTTACTCCCGGGACAGGACCTACGAAGCTTTCTTT. Translating it yields CASSYSRDRTYEAFF.

The chain uses TRBV9 and TRBJ1-3; D unresolved. V was clipped by 0 bases and J by 0 bases, with 10 bases between them. This CDR3 region has 16 residues. From germline, CDR1 is SGDLS and CDR2 YYNGEE. This CDR3 reads CASSVVRPSSGNTIYF. Written as DNA, the CDR3 is TGTGCCAGCAGCGTAGTACGCCCCAGCTCTGGAAACACCATATATTTT.

There are a few counts of this clonotype. V and J are TRBV5-1 and TRBJ1-5; D is uncertain. Germline assignment: CDR1 SGHRS and CDR2 YFSETQ. With 3 bases removed from V and 9 bases from J, the gap between germline ends came to 13 bases. This CDR3 spans 13 amino acids. Here the CDR3 DNA reads TGCGCCAGCAGCTACACCCCTGAGTGGCCCCAGCATTTT. Translating gives CASSYTPEWPQHF. Variable domain in full (rest from reference TRBV5-1 and TRBJ1-5): KAGVTQTPRYLIKTRGQQVTLSCSPISGHRSVSWYQQTPGQGLQFLFEYFSETQRNKGNFPGRFSGRQFSNSRSEMNVSTLELGDSALYLCASSYTPEWPQHFGDGTRLSIL.

This chain joins TRBV25-1 and TRBJ1-3; D perhaps matches TRBD1 (5 bases). This CDR3 has 15 residues. The V end lost 5 bases, the J end lost 4 bases, and 15 bases lay between the germline ends. Germline V lookup: CDR1 MGHDK, CDR2 SYGVNS. The CDR3 DNA follows: TGTGCCAGCAGTTCCCATCTTCGGGGCGGAAACACCATATATTTT. Its protein is CASSSHLRGGNTIYF.

The chain carries TRBV6-5 and TRBJ1-2; 9 nucleotides align to TRBD1. CDR1 and CDR2 from the germline V gene are MNHEY and SVGAGI. With V trimmed by 5 bases and J by 8 bases, 9 bases remained unmatched. This CDR3 is built from 14 residues. As DNA, the CDR3 is TGTGCCAGCAGTGCGGGACAGGGAGGTTTCGGCTACACCTTC. Translation gives CASSAGQGGFGYTF.

This clonotype was detected many times. The chain combines TRBV5-1 with TRBJ1-2, with D possibly being TRBD1 (6 bases). Germline lookup yields CDR1 SGHRS and CDR2 YFSETQ. The length of the CDR3 is 13 residues. V lost 4 bases, J lost 8 bases, and 15 bases lay in between. The CDR3 DNA sequence: TGCGCCAGCAGCACTTCAGGGGACGGGGGCTACACCTTC. It codes for CASSTSGDGGYTF. The full variable domain, with the rest looked up from reference TRBV5-1 and TRBJ1-2, is KAGVTQTPRYLIKTRGQQVTLSCSPISGHRSVSWYQQTPGQGLQFLFEYFSETQRNKGNFPGRFSGRQFSNSRSEMNVSTLELGDSALYLCASSTSGDGGYTFGSGTRLTVV.

The chain combines TRBV7-9 with TRBJ2-7; unclear D gene. Germline values: CDR1 SEHNR, CDR2 FQNEAQ (reference sequence). The CDR3 has 9 amino acids. In nucleotides, the CDR3 is TGTGCCAGCAGCTTGGGAAACGGGGTC. This sequence encodes CASSLGNGV.

The chain carries TRBV7-9 and TRBJ2-7, with D unclear. V lost 1 base and J 1 base, leaving 11 bases between the germline ends. CDR3 size: 15 residues. Per germline, CDR1 SEHNR and CDR2 FQNEAQ (reference sequence). Written as DNA, the CDR3 is TGTGCCAGCAGCTTAGGACACATAGCATCCTACGAGCAGTACTTC. Its protein product is CASSLGHIASYEQYF.

This clonotype appeared a single time. The chain joins TRBV25-1 to TRBJ2-2; maybe TRBD2 (6 bases). Germline-derived CDR1 and CDR2 are MGHDK and SYGVNS. This CDR3 spans 17 amino acids. V lost 6 bases, J lost 6 bases, and 23 bases lay in between. The CDR3 DNA reads as TGTGCCAGCAGCAATGGACCTACCGGGGGTTCGTCCGGGGAGCTGTTTTTT. Protein: CASSNGPTGGSSGELFF.

This clonotype was recorded a few times. The gene calls are TRBV12-3 or TRBV12-4 and TRBJ1-1, with D possibly being TRBD1 (5 bases). CDR3 length: 13 amino acids. The germline V and J ends were trimmed by 6 bases and 1 base, with 9 bases remaining between them. The CDR3 coding sequence is TGTGCCAGCAGCCATGGGGCGAACACTGAAGCTTTCTTT. Translation gives CASSHGANTEAFF.

This chain joins TRBV6-5 and TRBJ1-4, with 9 nucleotides matching TRBD1. The V gene's germline CDR1 is MNHEY and CDR2 SVGAGI. V gave up 7 bases and J gave up 5 bases; unmatched junction bases: 5. This CDR3 spans 14 amino acids. Here the CDR3 DNA reads TGTGCCAGCACGACCGGACAGGGGAATGAAAAACTGTTTTTT. This translates into CASTTGQGNEKLFF.

The V gene is TRBV2, the J gene TRBJ2-3; the match to TRBD2 covers 10 bases. Per germline, CDR1 SNHLY and CDR2 FYNNEI. The CDR3 is 15 amino acids. J lost 6 bases, V lost 4 bases, and 7 bases had no gene match. CDR3 protein: CASSGGLAESDTQYF. The CDR3 nucleotides are TGTGCCAGCAGTGGAGGACTAGCGGAATCGGATACGCAGTATTTT. Drawing the rest from reference TRBV2 and TRBJ2-3, the complete variable domain is EPEVTQTPSHQVTQMGQEVILRCVPISNHLYFYWYRQILGQKVEFLVSFYNNEISEKSEIFDDQFSVERPDGSNFTLKIRSTKLEDSAMYFCASSGGLAESDTQYFGPGTRLTVL.

This chain's CDR3 is CASSLSGDSTDTQYF. The CDR3 DNA reads TGTGCCAGCAGTTTAAGCGGGGACAGCACAGATACGCAGTATTTT. This chain connects TRBV7-9 to TRBJ2-3; 7 bases fit TRBD2. V shed 6 bases, J shed 0 bases, and the junction held 6 bases outside the gene matches. Per the germline V gene, CDR1 is SEHNR and CDR2 is FQNEAQ (reference sequence). The CDR3 runs 15 residues. The full variable domain, its missing parts supplied by reference TRBV7-9 and TRBJ2-3, is DTGVSQNPRHKITKRGQNVTFRCDPISEHNRLYWYRQTLGQGPEFLTYFQNEAQLEKSRLLSDRFSAERPKGSFSTLEIQRTEQGDSAMYLCASSLSGDSTDTQYFGPGTRLTVL.

This clonotype was observed many times. It is unclear where the CDR3 begins or ends on the DNA, so no DNA is shown, and the CDR3 is as TCRdb lists it. The V call is TRBV10-2, the J call TRBJ1-4; the DNA was not used to check the table's D call, TRBD1. A total of 14 residues make up the CDR3, ends included. Germline lookup yields CDR1 WSHSY and CDR2 SAAADI. The CDR3 reads CASISGDRMKNCFF.

In its sample, this clonotype was seen many times. The chain combines TRBV15 with TRBJ2-5, with a possible D match to TRBD1 (6 bases). The V gene's germline CDR1 is LNHNV and CDR2 YYDKDF (reference sequence). CDR3 size: 14 residues. With 1 base removed from V and 2 bases from J, the gap between germline ends came to 8 bases. CDR3 nucleotides: TGTGCCACCAGCAGAGGAGGACAGCAAGAGACCCAGTACTTC. It specifies CATSRGGQQETQYF.

The chain recombines TRBV29-1 with TRBJ2-7; 10 bases map to TRBD1. The V segment lost 4 bases and the J segment 2 bases; nucleotides outside the gene matches: 8. Germline CDR1 is SQVTM and CDR2 is ANQGSEA. The length of the CDR3 is 15 residues. The CDR3 protein is CSVGGQGGVTYEQYF. The CDR3 DNA is TGCAGCGTTGGCGGACAGGGGGGGGTGACCTACGAGCAGTACTTC.

The genes are TRBV7-9 and TRBJ2-7; 13 nucleotides line up with TRBD2. The CDR3 is made up of 15 amino acids. Germline CDR1 reads SEHNR; CDR2 reads FQNEAQ (reference sequence). Trimming took 4 bases from V and 5 from J; bases not matched to a gene: 5. CDR3 loop: CASSSLGLAGDEQYF. CDR3 coding DNA: TGTGCCAGCAGCTCCCTCGGACTAGCGGGAGACGAGCAGTACTTC.

This clonotype was picked up a small number of times. The chain couples TRBV7-9 to TRBJ1-5; TRBD1 agrees at 7 bases. This CDR3 has 14 residues. J lost 5 bases, V lost 8 bases, and 9 bases had no gene match. CDR1 SEHNR and CDR2 FQNEAQ come from the germline V gene (reference sequence). This CDR3 is CASGQGGAHQPQHF. For the CDR3, the DNA is TGTGCCAGCGGTCAGGGGGGCGCCCATCAGCCCCAGCATTTT.

A single count supports this clonotype. The chain joins TRBV10-2 to TRBJ2-3; either TRBD1 or TRBD2 may supply D (6 bases each). CDR3 length: 14 residues. Trimming cost V 7 bases and J 2 bases, with 13 bases left between them. From germline, CDR1 is WSHSY and CDR2 SAAADI. This CDR3 is CASNQGRSTDTQYF. DNA for the CDR3: TGCGCCAGCAACCAGGGGAGGTCCACAGATACGCAGTATTTT.

Many counts were recorded for this clonotype. The gene calls are TRBV7-9 and TRBJ1-6; D not certain. The germline V gene has CDR1 SEHNR and CDR2 FQNEAQ (reference sequence). The CDR3 length is 12 residues. V lost 1 base, J lost 9 bases, and 4 bases lay in between. In DNA, the CDR3 is TGTGCCAGCAGCTTAGGGATTTCACCCCTCCACTTT. Its protein is CASSLGISPLHF.

This clonotype came up a few times. V gene TRBV20-1 combines with J gene TRBJ1-2; D is perhaps TRBD1 (5 bases). The CDR3 has 11 amino acids. The germline gives CDR1 DFQATT, CDR2 SNEGSKA (reference sequence). CDR3 loop: CRGDLNYGYTF. The CDR3 DNA follows: TGCAGAGGGGATTTGAACTATGGCTACACCTTC.

This clonotype has more than one count but fewer than ten. The genes are TRBV5-4 and TRBJ2-7; the match to TRBD2 covers 7 bases. CDR3 length equals 14 residues. Germline V gives CDR1 SGHNT, CDR2 YYREEE (reference sequence). The V segment lost 5 bases and the J segment 3 bases; nucleotides outside the gene matches: 8. For the CDR3, the DNA is TGTGCCAGCAGGGAGACTGGCGGGAGCTACGAGCAGTACTTC. This encodes CASRETGGSYEQYF.

The V and J genes are TRBV29-1 and TRBJ2-7, with 10 nucleotides matching TRBD1. The V gene's germline CDR1 is SQVTM and CDR2 ANQGSEA. J lost 7 bases, V lost 2 bases, and 17 bases had no gene match. This CDR3 has 17 residues. The CDR3 is CSVETWAGQGVASEQYF. The CDR3 DNA is TGCAGCGTTGAAACTTGGGCCGGACAGGGGGTGGCGAGTGAGCAGTACTTC.

The chain combines TRBV7-9 with TRBJ2-7; D unresolved. This CDR3 is 16 amino acids long. Trimming shortened V by 5 bases and J by 3 bases, and 20 bases separated the two germline ends. Germline V gene sequence: CDR1 SEHNR, CDR2 FQNEAQ (reference sequence). DNA of the CDR3: TGTGCCAGCAGCCCCGACGGTTTAAGATCCAACTACGAGCAGTACTTC. This sequence encodes CASSPDGLRSNYEQYF.

Ten or more counts support this clonotype. The junction shows a germline mismatch at one end, possibly a read error. The chain combines TRBV10-3 with TRBJ1-6; no reliable D call. This CDR3 has 13 amino acids. Looked up from germline, CDR1 is ENHRY and CDR2 is SYGVKD. The CDR3 bases are TGTGCCAGCAGTGTAAGGGCCGGTTCACCCCTCCACTTT. This translates into CASSVRAGSPLHF.

In regard to this clonotype: A much bigger clone sits one base away, suggesting this may be a read error. The chain combines TRBV7-9 with TRBJ1-2; 9 positions match TRBD1. V was clipped by 7 bases and J by 7 bases; unmatched bases: 13. The germline V gene has CDR1 SEHNR and CDR2 FQNEAQ (reference sequence). This CDR3 region has 15 residues. The CDR3 loop reads CASNPGTGNFCGYTF. The CDR3, as DNA: TGTGCCAGCAACCCCGGGACAGGGAACTTCTGTGGCTACACCTTC.

Many counts were recorded for this clonotype. The chain combines TRBV29-1 with TRBJ1-2; the D gene is possibly TRBD1 (5 bases). CDR3 size: 14 residues. Trimming removed 0 bases from V and 4 bases from J, with 12 bases in between. In germline, CDR1 is SQVTM, CDR2 ANQGSEA. The CDR3 sequence: CSVEEGGVGYGYTF. In DNA form, the CDR3 reads TGCAGCGTTGAAGAGGGGGGGGTTGGCTATGGCTACACCTTC.

Turning to this clonotype: A junction boundary mismatches the germline segment, possibly from a read error. V usage is TRBV7-2 and J usage is TRBJ2-7; a possible D gene is TRBD1 (7 bases). The CDR3 extends over 16 amino acids. In germline, CDR1 is SGHTA, CDR2 FQGNSA. The CDR3 region is CASSPRGGTVHYGQYF. DNA of the CDR3: TGTGCCAGCAGCCCCAGAGGGGGGACAGTACACTACGGGCAGTACTTC.

Only a few counts were recorded for this clonotype. The chain couples TRBV20-1 to TRBJ2-5, with D maybe TRBD1 (5 bases). The CDR3 contains 15 residues. Trimming took 0 bases from V and 5 from J, leaving 16 bases between them. Germline CDR1 DFQATT, CDR2 SNEGSKA (reference sequence). CDR3 loop: CSARDLGMAGETQYF. In DNA, the CDR3 is TGCAGTGCTAGAGATTTGGGGATGGCAGGGGAGACCCAGTACTTC.

There are a few counts of this clonotype. The genes are TRBV30 and TRBJ2-5, with D perhaps TRBD1 (6 bases). Germline V gives CDR1 GTSNPN, CDR2 SVGIG (reference sequence). This CDR3 spans 14 amino acids. V was shortened by 6 bases and J by 4 bases, with 18 bases between the two germline ends. CDR3 loop: CACPSRDNGETQYF. Here the CDR3 DNA reads TGTGCCTGCCCCTCCCGGGACAACGGAGAGACCCAGTACTTC.

This clonotype showed up many times. The V and J genes are TRBV29-1 and TRBJ1-1; maybe TRBD1 (5 bases). The germline CDR1 and CDR2 sequences are SQVTM and ANQGSEA. CDR3 size: 13 residues. The germline V and J ends were trimmed by 5 bases and 5 bases, with 15 bases remaining between them. Here the CDR3 reads CSVSGGAGTEAFF. As DNA, the CDR3 is TGCAGCGTTTCAGGCGGGGCCGGTACTGAAGCTTTCTTT. The whole variable domain, remainder taken from reference TRBV29-1 and TRBJ1-1, is SAVISQKPSRDICQRGTSLTIQCQVDSQVTMMFWYRQQPGQSLTLIATANQGSEATYESGFVIDKFPISRPNLTFSTLTVSNMSPEDSSIYLCSVSGGAGTEAFFGQGTRLTVV.